Included here is one TCR beta chain sequence, with context. The data were taken from a study of blood T cell repertoires in COVID-19. As originally analysed: The assay estimated nucleated cells by amplifying reference gene primers. Sequencing used immunoSEQ multiplex PCR; TCRdb keeps in-frame clones, though not all of them. V, J and clone size are those of that table, while D and trimming were read from the DNA. The sample contains roughly 320,000 clones, approximately 85% of which appear only once. CDR1 is MGHDK, CDR2 SYGVNS, per germline. The V end lost 9 bases, the J end lost 2 bases, and 17 bases lay between the germline ends. The CDR3 sequence is 14 residues long.

The chain links TRBV25-1 to TRBJ2-7, with D possibly being TRBD2 (6 bases). The sample comprised peripheral blood. The clonotype comes from a human donor in a cohort sampled during active COVID-19. The CDR3 nucleotides read TGTGCCAGTGAAGGAGGATCGGGGGCCTACGAGCAGTACTTC. It encodes CASEGGSGAYEQYF.